The 26 T cell receptor beta chains given below trace back to one sample, sequenced in a study of cytomegalovirus exposure and HLA in healthy donors. 13 Jbeta primers and 60 Vbeta primers were used for the PCR. Assay used: immunoSEQ multiplex PCR; TCRdb lists only in-frame clones, some missing. The sample carries under 200,000 clones, about 80% recorded once. The sample taken for sequencing was PBMCs. The receptor source for this set is a man between 18 and 35 years old in good health and CMV-seropositive.

CDR3 sequence: CASSVGIYTVSGNTIYF. The CDR3 coding sequence is TGTGCCAGCAGCGTAGGTATTTATACAGTCTCTGGAAACACCATATATTTT. The J gene is TRBJ1-3, the V gene TRBV9, with unresolved D. V was trimmed by 0 bases and J by 0 bases, leaving 13 bases between them. Germline V gene data show CDR1 as SGDLS and CDR2 as YYNGEE. There are 17 residues in the CDR3.

The genes are TRBV19 and TRBJ2-5; 11 bases are shared with TRBD2. Losses at the gene ends were 10 bases for V and 4 bases for J; bases not matched to a gene: 11. From germline, CDR1 is LNHDA and CDR2 SQIVND (reference sequence). The CDR3 contains 15 residues. CDR3 sequence (DNA): TGTGCCACTAGAGATAGCGGGGGGGCCGGAGAGACCCAGTACTTC. Residues: CATRDSGGAGETQYF.

The genes are TRBV6-5 and TRBJ2-5; TRBD1 might be the D (6 bases). Germline assignment: CDR1 MNHEY and CDR2 SVGAGI. The CDR3 spans 12 residues. The germline V and J ends were trimmed by 8 bases and 2 bases, with 9 bases remaining between them. Written as DNA, the CDR3 is TGTGCCAGCTTAGGACAGCAAGAGACCCAGTACTTC. This sequence encodes CASLGQQETQYF.

V and J are TRBV10-3 and TRBJ1-4; D remains ambiguous. The CDR3 loop spans 16 amino acids. Germline CDR1 and CDR2: ENHRY and SYGVKD. V was pared by 0 bases and J by 5 bases, with 13 bases between. The CDR3 is CAISESNGERNEKLFF. The CDR3 coding sequence is TGTGCCATCAGTGAGTCGAACGGGGAAAGGAATGAAAAACTGTTTTTT.

This rearrangement joins TRBV7-9 to TRBJ1-5; 8 bases agree with TRBD1. Per the germline V gene, CDR1 is SEHNR and CDR2 is FQNEAQ (reference sequence). The trim removed 5 bases at V and 4 bases at J, leaving 7 bases unmatched. CDR3 length equals 15 residues. CDR3 sequence (DNA): TGTGCCAGCAGCCATGGACAGGGAGGGAATCAGCCCCAGCATTTT. Translation gives CASSHGQGGNQPQHF. The full variable domain, completed using reference TRBV7-9 and TRBJ1-5, is DTGVSQNPRHKITKRGQNVTFRCDPISEHNRLYWYRQTLGQGPEFLTYFQNEAQLEKSRLLSDRFSAERPKGSFSTLEIQRTEQGDSAMYLCASSHGQGGNQPQHFGDGTRLSIL.

This clone was seen once. CDR3 nucleotide sequence: TGTGCCAGCAGTTTATCCCCAGGATACGAGCAGTACTTC. The encoded protein is CASSLSPGYEQYF. This chain joins TRBV27 and TRBJ2-7; D is uncertain. Trimming removed 0 bases at V and 4 bases at J, with 7 bases between. Germline loops: CDR1 MNHEY, CDR2 SMNVEV (reference sequence). CDR3 length equals 13 residues.

The chain employs TRBV19 and TRBJ2-1; 7 nucleotides match TRBD2. This CDR3 contains 14 residues. The germline CDR1 and CDR2 sequences are LNHDA and SQIVND (reference sequence). Trimming removed 5 bases from V and 5 bases from J; junction bases left unmatched: 6. The CDR3 region is CASSGPGLNNEQFF. DNA of the CDR3: TGTGCCAGTAGTGGACCGGGACTAAACAATGAGCAGTTCTTC.

This chain links TRBV4-1 with TRBJ2-2, with TRBD2 as a possible D gene (7 bases). V gave up 4 bases and J gave up 2 bases, with 14 bases separating them. Germline loops: CDR1 MGHRA, CDR2 YSYEKL. CDR3 length equals 16 residues. For the CDR3, the DNA is TGCGCCAGCAGCCCCAGCGGGACACGAAACACCGGGGAGCTGTTTTTT. Protein: CASSPSGTRNTGELFF.

The rearrangement joins TRBV7-7 to TRBJ2-6; the match to TRBD1 covers 8 bases. This CDR3 is built from 17 residues. The V and J ends lost 4 bases and 3 bases, in that order; junction bases with no gene match: 8. CDR1 is SSHAT, CDR2 FNYEAQ, per germline (reference sequence). The CDR3 loop is CASSSSQGANGANVLTF. The CDR3 coding sequence is TGTGCCAGCAGCTCATCCCAGGGGGCGAATGGGGCCAACGTCCTGACTTTC. Full variable domain (outside the CDR3, taken from reference TRBV7-7 and TRBJ2-6): GAGVSQSPRYKVTKRGQDVTLRCDPISSHATLYWYQQALGQGPEFLTYFNYEAQPDKSGLPSDRFSAERPEGSISTLTIQRTEQRDSAMYRCASSSSQGANGANVLTFGAGSRLTVL.

DNA of the CDR3: TGTGCCAGCAGCTTAGCACTAGCGGGGGGCCTGGGTGAGCAGTTCTTC. It specifies CASSLALAGGLGEQFF. V is TRBV7-7 and J is TRBJ2-1, with 12 bases matching TRBD2. This CDR3 has 16 amino acids. Germline loops: CDR1 SSHAT, CDR2 FNYEAQ (reference sequence). The ends lost 0 bases at V and 9 bases at J; junction bases unmatched: 6.

The V call is TRBV19, the J call TRBJ2-3; 8 bases agree with TRBD2. This CDR3 contains 14 residues. The germline V gene has CDR1 LNHDA and CDR2 SQIVND (reference sequence). J was trimmed by 3 bases and V by 4 bases; bases with no gene match: 3. The DNA of the CDR3 is TGTGCCAGTAGTACCAGCGGGAGAACAGATACGCAGTATTTT. This gives the protein CASSTSGRTDTQYF.

The chain carries TRBV9 and TRBJ1-1, with 7 bases matching TRBD1. Germline assignment: CDR1 SGDLS and CDR2 YYNGEE. The V segment lost 0 bases and the J segment 5 bases; nucleotides outside the gene matches: 7. CDR3 size: 15 residues. The CDR3 bases are TGTGCCAGCAGCGTAGGAACTGTCAGGGGGACTGAAGCTTTCTTT. Amino acid sequence: CASSVGTVRGTEAFF.

This sequence joins TRBV2 and TRBJ2-7; D uncertain. Germline loops: CDR1 SNHLY, CDR2 FYNNEI. V lost 3 bases to trimming and J lost 3 bases, with 6 bases between them. This CDR3 has 12 amino acids. CDR3 protein: CASSDDNYEQYF. In nucleotides, the CDR3 is TGTGCCAGCAGTGATGACAACTACGAGCAGTACTTC.

The CDR3 DNA reads TGTGCCAGCAGCTTAGGCGAACTAAGCGGGAGTAGATCAGATACGCAGTATTTT. It encodes CASSLGELSGSRSDTQYF. The chain recombines TRBV13 with TRBJ2-3, with 8 bases that match TRBD2. Per the germline V gene, CDR1 is PRHDT and CDR2 is FYEKMQ (reference sequence). Losses at the gene ends were 0 bases for V and 4 bases for J; bases not matched to a gene: 12. CDR3 length equals 18 residues. The variable domain in full, with the rest retrieved from reference TRBV13 and TRBJ2-3, is AAGVIQSPRHLIKEKRETATLKCYPIPRHDTVYWYQQGPGQDPQFLISFYEKMQSDKGSIPDRFSAQQFSDYHSELNMSSLELGDSALYFCASSLGELSGSRSDTQYFGPGTRLTVL.

In its sample, this clone was seen once. The gene calls are TRBV6-1 and TRBJ1-2, with 7 bases matching TRBD1. The V and J ends lost 3 bases and 4 bases, in that order; junction bases with no gene match: 8. Germline V CDR1 and CDR2: MNHNS, SASEGT. The CDR3 is made up of 15 amino acids. The chain's CDR3 is CASSDPGTAGYGYTF. The CDR3 DNA is TGTGCCAGCAGTGACCCAGGGACAGCCGGCTATGGCTACACCTTC.

The rearrangement links TRBV13 to TRBJ2-7; D is uncertain. Germline V CDR1 and CDR2: PRHDT, FYEKMQ (reference sequence). The V gene lost 0 bases and the J gene lost 1 base, with 4 bases spanning the gap. This CDR3 region has 13 residues. Written as DNA, the CDR3 is TGTGCCAGCAGCTTAGGCAGGTCCTACGAGCAGTACTTC. Translating gives CASSLGRSYEQYF.

This clone came up a few times. The chain carries TRBV2 and TRBJ1-4; possible D gene TRBD1, 5 bases. The CDR3 has 14 amino acids. Germline V gene lookup returns CDR1 SNHLY and CDR2 FYNNEI. Deletions cut 6 bases from V and 6 bases from J, with 14 bases between. The CDR3 DNA reads as TGTGCCAGCAGGGACACGGACGGAGATGAAAAACTGTTTTTT. Translation: CASRDTDGDEKLFF.

V usage is TRBV9 and J usage is TRBJ2-3; D might be TRBD2 (6 bases). This CDR3 is 16 amino acids long. The V end was cut by 0 bases, the J end by 2 bases, with 13 bases between. CDR1 and CDR2 from the germline V gene are SGDLS and YYNGEE. CDR3 residues: CASSVGVAEVTDTQYF. Here the CDR3 DNA reads TGTGCCAGCAGCGTAGGGGTAGCGGAGGTCACAGATACGCAGTATTTT.

The rearrangement uses TRBV27 and TRBJ2-7; unclear D gene. Germline-derived CDR1 and CDR2 are MNHEY and SMNVEV (reference sequence). V was shortened by 3 bases and J by 0 bases, with 9 bases between the two germline ends. The CDR3 runs 14 residues. The CDR3 sequence: CASSFSSSSYEQYF. CDR3 DNA: TGTGCCAGCAGTTTCTCAAGTAGCTCCTACGAGCAGTACTTC.

V is TRBV9 and J is TRBJ2-5; TRBD1 aligns across 9 bases. The J segment lost 3 bases and the V segment lost 4 bases, leaving 10 bases of the junction unmatched. This CDR3 spans 16 amino acids. The germline V gene encodes CDR1 SGDLS and CDR2 YYNGEE. The CDR3 DNA is TGTGCCAGCAGCCCCCGGACAGGGGAGGAGGAAGAGACCCAGTACTTC. Its protein is CASSPRTGEEEETQYF.

This clone has a count of ten or more. The chain links TRBV4-2 to TRBJ2-6, with 7 bases aligning to TRBD2. Losses at the gene ends were 0 bases for V and 3 bases for J; bases not matched to a gene: 2. The germline CDR1 and CDR2 sequences are LGHNA and YNFKEQ. The CDR3 is 16 amino acids. CDR3 sequence (DNA): TGTGCCAGCAGCCAAGAGGGGGGGAGTGGGGCCAACGTCCTGACTTTC. Amino acid sequence: CASSQEGGSGANVLTF.

The gene calls are TRBV5-1 and TRBJ1-1; 8 bases align to TRBD1. V was pared by 6 bases and J by 7 bases, with 17 bases of the junction left unmatched. CDR3 length: 16 amino acids. Looked up from germline, CDR1 is SGHRS and CDR2 is YFSETQ. As DNA, the CDR3 is TGCGCCAGCACCAATGGACAGGGTATGGTTTACGATGAAGCTTTCTTT. It translates to CASTNGQGMVYDEAFF. The full variable domain, with the rest looked up from reference TRBV5-1 and TRBJ1-1, is KAGVTQTPRYLIKTRGQQVTLSCSPISGHRSVSWYQQTPGQGLQFLFEYFSETQRNKGNFPGRFSGRQFSNSRSEMNVSTLELGDSALYLCASTNGQGMVYDEAFFGQGTRLTVV.

The V and J genes are TRBV19 and TRBJ1-5, with 7 positions matching TRBD1. This CDR3 comprises 14 residues. Germline-derived CDR1 and CDR2 are LNHDA and SQIVND (reference sequence). The V gene end was trimmed by 10 bases and the J gene end by 1 base; junction bases not matched to a gene: 7. CDR3 sequence reads: CATQDRVSNQPQHF. The CDR3 bases are TGTGCCACCCAAGACAGGGTGAGCAATCAGCCCCAGCATTTT.

This chain joins TRBV11-2 and TRBJ2-7; perhaps TRBD1 as D (6 bases). CDR1 SGHAT and CDR2 FQNNGV come from the germline V gene. V was clipped by 6 bases and J by 1 base, with 19 bases between them. This CDR3 has 16 amino acids. CDR3 amino acids: CASRWGRGTVSYEQYF. The DNA for the CDR3 is TGTGCCAGCAGATGGGGGCGAGGGACGGTATCCTACGAGCAGTACTTC. Drawing the rest from reference TRBV11-2 and TRBJ2-7, the complete variable domain is EAGVAQSPRYKIIEKRQSVAFWCNPISGHATLYWYQQILGQGPKLLIQFQNNGVVDDSQLPKDRFSAERLKGVDSTLKIQPAKLEDSAVYLCASRWGRGTVSYEQYFGPGTRLTVT.

This sequence joins TRBV11-2 and TRBJ1-2; the D gene is possibly TRBD1 (5 bases). The CDR3 is made up of 14 amino acids. V was pared by 5 bases and J by 1 base, with 11 bases between. CDR1 is SGHAT and CDR2 is FQNNGV in the germline V gene. This CDR3 is CASSLGQVNYGYTF. The CDR3 bases are TGTGCCAGCAGCCTCGGACAAGTTAACTATGGCTACACCTTC.

The chain recombines TRBV29-1 with TRBJ2-1; 12 bases are a match to TRBD2. Germline V gives CDR1 SQVTM, CDR2 ANQGSEA. Trimming at V came to 6 bases and at J to 7 bases, leaving 19 bases not matched to a gene. The CDR3 totals 18 residues. CDR3 bases: TGCAGCGTCCAACGGAGGACTAGCGGGATCCAAGAGGGTAATGAGCAGTTCTTC. It encodes CSVQRRTSGIQEGNEQFF.